This paragraph covers one TCR beta chain sequence. The method was immunoSEQ multiplex PCR; TCRdb's version includes in-frame clones alone and lacks a portion of them. The sample holds about 140,000 clones; approximately 86% are singletons and the top ten take 1.8%. The sample originates from a study of blood T cell repertoires in COVID-19. This CDR3 region has 15 residues. Germline V CDR1 and CDR2: ENHRY, SYGVKD. With 1 base removed from V and 6 bases from J, the gap between germline ends came to 16 bases. Sequencing was carried out using peripheral blood. This sequence originates from a man aged 70 or older with acute or convalescent COVID-19. V gene TRBV10-3 combines with J gene TRBJ2-7; tentatively, D is TRBD1 (5 bases). CDR3 region: CAISELGRERGEQYF. DNA for the CDR3: TGTGCCATCAGTGAGTTAGGCAGGGAACGAGGCGAGCAGTACTTC.